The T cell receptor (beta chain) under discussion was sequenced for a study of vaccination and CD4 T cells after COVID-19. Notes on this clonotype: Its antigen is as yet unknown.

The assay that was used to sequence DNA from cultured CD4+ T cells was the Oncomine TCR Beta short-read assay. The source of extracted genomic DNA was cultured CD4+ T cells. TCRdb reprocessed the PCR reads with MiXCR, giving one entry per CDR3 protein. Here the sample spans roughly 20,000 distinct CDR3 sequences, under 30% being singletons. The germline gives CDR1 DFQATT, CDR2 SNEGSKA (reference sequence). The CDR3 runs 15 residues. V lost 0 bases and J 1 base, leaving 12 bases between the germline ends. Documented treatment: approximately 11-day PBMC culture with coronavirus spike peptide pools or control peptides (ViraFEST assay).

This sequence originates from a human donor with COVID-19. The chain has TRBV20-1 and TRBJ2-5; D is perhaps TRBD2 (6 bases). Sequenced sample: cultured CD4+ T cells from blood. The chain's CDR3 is CSARDRFGGQETQYF. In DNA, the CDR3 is TGCAGTGCTAGAGATCGTTTCGGGGGCCAAGAGACCCAGTACTTC.